The next 25 T cell receptor beta chains were all read from a single sample in a study of shared clonotypes between healthy human individuals. Libraries were prepared by immunoSEQ multiplex PCR; TCRdb keeps only in-frame clonotypes and omits some of them. The sample consists of 450,000 to 500,000 clones, roughly 80% of them appearing once. The specimen was PBMCs. The receptors were sampled from a woman aged 40 to 50 in good health. Some clones in this sample may be carry-over from other donors' samples.

In its sample, this clone was seen once. With only one base between it and a far larger clone, this is likely a read error. Other DNA sequences from this sample encode an identical CDR3 as well. The rearrangement uses TRBV4-3 and TRBJ1-5; weak D call: TRBD1 (5 bases). This CDR3 contains 16 residues. Per the germline V gene, CDR1 is LGHNA and CDR2 is YSLEER. The CDR3 reads CASSQEPGRNNQPQHF. CDR3 DNA: TGCGCAAGCAGCCAAGAACCGGGACGGAACAATCAGCCCCAGCATTTT.

The chain combines TRBV7-6 with TRBJ2-1, with D possibly being TRBD1 (6 bases). This CDR3 is 15 amino acids long. Per germline, CDR1 SGHVS and CDR2 FNYEAQ. V shed 7 bases and J shed 7 bases, with 20 bases lying between them. In nucleotides, the CDR3 is TGTGCCAGCAACGTTACAGGGCCCCCCTCGAATGAGCAGTTCTTC. Its translation is CASNVTGPPSNEQFF. Full variable domain (missing parts from reference TRBV7-6 and TRBJ2-1): GAGVSQSPRYKVTKRGQDVALRCDPISGHVSLYWYRQALGQGPEFLTYFNYEAQQDKSGLPNDRFSAERPEGSISTLTIQRTEQRDSAMYRCASNVTGPPSNEQFFGPGTRLTVL.

To note about this clone: A far larger clone is one base from this, pointing to a likely read error. The sample holds other DNA sequences that translate to the same CDR3. The V call is TRBV29-1, the J call TRBJ1-1; D uncertain. This CDR3 contains 15 residues. Germline V gives CDR1 SQVTM, CDR2 ANQGSEA. The CDR3 is CSVDKEGIGITEAFF. The CDR3 DNA is TGCAGTGTTGATAAAGAAGGGATTGGGATCACTGAAGCTTTCTTT.

A note on this clone: A far larger clone is only one base removed, so a read error is likely. The sample has other DNA sequences that encode this CDR3 too. This chain links TRBV7-6 with TRBJ1-1; tentatively, D is TRBD1 (5 bases). The V gene's germline CDR1 is SGHVS and CDR2 FNYEAQ. The CDR3 is made up of 13 amino acids. CDR3 residues: CASSLLTESEAFF. CDR3 sequence (DNA): TGTGCCAGCAGCCTACTGACAGAAAGTGAAGCTTTCTTC.

The V gene is TRBV16, the J gene TRBJ1-4; 10 nucleotides match TRBD1. CDR1 and CDR2 from the germline V gene are KGHSY and FQNENV. With 5 bases clipped from V and 6 bases from J, the junction kept 6 bases outside the gene matches. The CDR3 totals 15 residues. The CDR3 DNA follows: TGTGCCAGCAGCGAAAGGGGACAGGGGTATGAAAAACTGTTTTTT. Protein product: CASSERGQGYEKLFF.

To note about this clone: The same CDR3 arises from other DNA sequences in this sample as well. The chain employs TRBV5-4 and TRBJ2-5; D may be TRBD1 (5 bases). The V end was cut by 0 bases, the J end by 2 bases, with 5 bases between. The germline V gene encodes CDR1 SGHNT and CDR2 YYREEE (reference sequence). The CDR3 sequence is 13 residues long. CDR3 residues: CASSLGQQETQYF. The CDR3 bases are TGTGCCAGCAGCTTGGGACAGCAAGAGACCCAGTACTTC. The full variable domain, rest sourced from reference TRBV5-4 and TRBJ2-5, is ETGVTQSPTHLIKTRGQQVTLRCSSQSGHNTVSWYQQALGQGPQFIFQYYREEENGRGNFPPRFSGLQFPNYSSELNVNALELDDSALYLCASSLGQQETQYFGPGTRLLVL.

This chain joins TRBV9 and TRBJ1-2, with unresolved D. The CDR3 totals 11 residues. Trimming took off 3 bases at V and 4 bases at J, with 4 bases between the two ends. Germline V gene lookup returns CDR1 SGDLS and CDR2 YYNGEE. The CDR3 protein is CASSDVYGYTF. In nucleotides, the CDR3 is TGTGCCAGCAGCGACGTCTATGGCTACACCTTC.

This clone showed up just once. It is likely a read error: a sequence one base away is far more abundant. The chain recombines TRBV25-1 with TRBJ2-1, with D unclear. This CDR3 has 13 amino acids. CDR1 is MGHDK and CDR2 is SYGVNS in the germline V gene. The CDR3 DNA sequence: TGTGCCAGAAGTGCTTCCCCTGGGAATGAGCAGTTCTTC. Its protein product is CARSASPGNEQFF.

This chain joins TRBV10-1 and TRBJ2-3; D perhaps matches TRBD2 (5 bases). The germline V gene encodes CDR1 WNHNN and CDR2 SYGVQD (reference sequence). Between the trimmed V and J ends, which lost 3 bases and 1 base, there was a span of 17 bases. The CDR3 is 17 residues long. The DNA of the CDR3 is TGCGCCAGCAGTGACCCCGGGATGAGTTCTGGCACAGATACGCAGTATTTT. It codes for CASSDPGMSSGTDTQYF.

CDR3 coding DNA: TGCGCCAGCAGCCAAGATTCTAGCGGGCAATACAATGAGCAGTTCTTC. This sequence encodes CASSQDSSGQYNEQFF. The chain joins TRBV4-1 to TRBJ2-1, with 8 bases lining up with TRBD2. Unmatched junction bases numbered 5, after V lost 0 bases and J lost 4 bases. Germline V gene lookup returns CDR1 MGHRA and CDR2 YSYEKL. The CDR3 sequence is 16 residues long.

As regards this clone: A much larger clone lies a single base off, so this may be a read error. Other DNA sequences within the sample encode an identical CDR3. J is TRBJ1-1 and V is TRBV19, with 9 bases matching TRBD1. The CDR3 totals 12 residues. The V and J ends lost 7 bases and 9 bases, in that order; junction bases with no gene match: 6. CDR1 and CDR2 (germline): LNHDA, SQIVND (reference sequence). The CDR3 DNA reads TGTGCCAGTATTTCGACAGGGGGTAAAGCTTTCTTT. Translated: CASISTGGKAFF.

V and J are TRBV27 and TRBJ2-7; D is unresolved. The CDR3 totals 13 residues. Germline assignment: CDR1 MNHEY and CDR2 SMNVEV (reference sequence). V gave up 2 bases and J gave up 2 bases, with 7 bases separating them. CDR3 DNA: TGTGCCAGCAGTTTAGGGTTCACCTACGAGCAGTACTTC. Protein: CASSLGFTYEQYF.

This rearrangement joins TRBV18 to TRBJ1-6; D is perhaps TRBD1 (5 bases). CDR3 length: 14 amino acids. Germline V gene data show CDR1 as KGHSH and CDR2 as LQKENI. V was trimmed by 1 base and J by 5 bases, leaving 6 bases between them. In DNA, the CDR3 is TGTGCCAGCTCACCACAGACAGATAATTCACCCCTCCACTTT. It translates to CASSPQTDNSPLHF.

The CDR3 here is CASIPGWDRTLYWFGYTF. The CDR3 DNA follows: TGTGCCAGCATCCCAGGTTGGGACAGAACATTATACTGGTTTGGCTACACCTTC. The rearrangement joins TRBV6-4 to TRBJ1-2; 7 nucleotides line up with TRBD1. J lost 7 bases, V lost 7 bases, and 24 bases had no gene match. The CDR3 is 18 amino acids. Germline CDR1 MRHNA, CDR2 SNTAGT.

V usage is TRBV18 and J usage is TRBJ2-7; 10 bases fit TRBD2. This CDR3 comprises 16 residues. CDR1 is KGHSH, CDR2 LQKENI, per germline. V gave up 3 bases and J gave up 0 bases; unmatched junction bases: 5. The chain's CDR3 is CASSPLAGGISYEQYF. CDR3 bases: TGTGCCAGCTCACCCTTAGCGGGAGGCATCTCCTACGAGCAGTACTTC. Variable domain in full (rest from reference TRBV18 and TRBJ2-7): NAGVMQNPRHLVRRRGQEARLRCSPMKGHSHVYWYRQLPEEGLKFMVYLQKENIIDESGMPKERFSAEFPKEGPSILRIQQVVRGDSAAYFCASSPLAGGISYEQYFGPGTRLTVT.

The chain is built from TRBV30 and TRBJ1-1; no reliable D call. This CDR3 comprises 11 residues. V shed 0 bases and J shed 7 bases, with 6 bases lying between them. CDR1 GTSNPN and CDR2 SVGIG come from the germline V gene (reference sequence). CDR3 residues: CAWSVGFEAFF. The CDR3 DNA is TGTGCCTGGAGTGTAGGTTTTGAAGCTTTCTTT. Based on the CDR3 plus reference TRBV30 and TRBJ1-1, the full variable domain is SQTIHQWPATLVQPVGSPLSLECTVEGTSNPNLYWYRQAAGRGLQLLFYSVGIGQISSEVPQNLSASRPQDRQFILSSKKLLLSDSGFYLCAWSVGFEAFFGQGTRLTVV.

About this clone: This is likely an artifact of a read error, given a far larger clone one base away. Additional DNA sequences in this sample encode the identical CDR3. The chain joins TRBV7-9 to TRBJ1-1; D is perhaps TRBD1 (5 bases). V was clipped by 5 bases and J by 5 bases, with 15 bases between them. Germline CDR1 is SEHNR and CDR2 is FQNEAQ (reference sequence). This CDR3 comprises 14 residues. The CDR3 DNA reads as TGTGCCAGCAGCCCCCGACAGAGAAATACTGAAGCTTTCTTT. Translating gives CASSPRQRNTEAFF. Using reference TRBV7-9 and TRBJ1-1 for the parts outside the CDR3, the full variable domain is DTGVSQNPRHKITKRGQNVTFRCDPISEHNRLYWYRQTLGQGPEFLTYFQNEAQLEKSRLLSDRFSAERPKGSFSTLEIQRTEQGDSAMYLCASSPRQRNTEAFFGQGTRLTVV.

A word on this clone: A read error is likely here: a far larger clone is one base away. This chain uses TRBV7-2 with TRBJ1-3, with 7 bases matching TRBD1. This CDR3 has 15 residues. Germline CDR1 SGHTA, CDR2 FQGNSA. The CDR3 DNA is TGTGCCAGCAGCCCCCAGACAGGGTCTGGAGACACCATATATTTT. It translates to CASSPQTGSGDTIYF.

This clone has only one observation. The rearrangement uses TRBV9 and TRBJ1-3, with D unresolved. V gave up 4 bases and J gave up 3 bases, with 14 bases separating them. The CDR3 runs to 15 residues. The germline V gene encodes CDR1 SGDLS and CDR2 YYNGEE. CDR3 coding DNA: TGTGCCAGCAGCCCCAGATGGGGTCATGGAAACACCATATATTTT. Protein sequence: CASSPRWGHGNTIYF.

This clone has just one count. This likely stems from a read error, as it lies one base from a far larger clone. This chain connects TRBV25-1 to TRBJ1-1, with a weak D call TRBD1 (6 bases). The CDR3 length is 15 residues. Germline values: CDR1 MGHDK, CDR2 SYGVNS. CDR3 in DNA: TGTGACAGCAGGCCAAGAGGGGGGACGAACACTGAAGCTTTCTTT. Protein product: CDSRPRGGTNTEAFF.

The chain couples TRBV27 to TRBJ1-1; no definite D call. Germline V gene data show CDR1 as MNHEY and CDR2 as SMNVEV (reference sequence). V lost 5 bases, J lost 5 bases, and 12 bases lay in between. CDR3 length equals 13 residues. The CDR3 reads CASSLRRETEAFF. The CDR3 DNA is TGTGCCAGCAGTCTAAGGCGGGAGACTGAAGCTTTCTTT.

The CDR3 sequence is CASSPAFWGRREKLFF. CDR3 in DNA: TGTGCCAGCAGCCCTGCCTTTTGGGGACGTCGTGAAAAACTGTTTTTT. The chain is built from TRBV28 and TRBJ1-4; a weak D match, TRBD1 (5 bases). V was pared by 6 bases and J by 7 bases, with 21 bases between. This CDR3 has 16 amino acids. Per germline, CDR1 MDHEN and CDR2 SYDVKM.

This clone has more than one count but fewer than ten. Other DNA sequences in the sample encode the same CDR3. V and J are TRBV10-1 and TRBJ2-2, with 7 bases identical to TRBD2. The germline V gene has CDR1 WNHNN and CDR2 SYGVQD (reference sequence). The V gene end was trimmed by 6 bases and the J gene end by 6 bases; junction bases not matched to a gene: 4. The CDR3 is 13 residues long. The chain's CDR3 is CASSPGLAGELFF. The CDR3 coding sequence is TGCGCCAGCAGCCCCGGACTAGCCGGGGAGCTGTTTTTT.

The J gene is TRBJ2-2, the V gene TRBV5-4; 15 bases map to TRBD2. V trimming: 4 bases; J trimming: 7 bases; junction bases outside the gene matches: 11. Germline V gene lookup returns CDR1 SGHNT and CDR2 YYREEE (reference sequence). There are 18 residues in the CDR3. The CDR3, as DNA: TGTGCCAGCAGCCTTCCGGGACTAGCGGGAGGTGAAGGCGGGGAGCTGTTTTTT. This gives the protein CASSLPGLAGGEGGELFF. Full variable domain (remainder filled in from reference TRBV5-4 and TRBJ2-2): ETGVTQSPTHLIKTRGQQVTLRCSSQSGHNTVSWYQQALGQGPQFIFQYYREEENGRGNFPPRFSGLQFPNYSSELNVNALELDDSALYLCASSLPGLAGGEGGELFFGEGSRLTVL.

V usage is TRBV2 and J usage is TRBJ1-1, with 7 positions matching TRBD1. CDR1 is SNHLY and CDR2 is FYNNEI in the germline V gene. This CDR3 contains 15 residues. V lost 11 bases, J lost 0 bases, and 12 bases stayed unmatched. As DNA, the CDR3 is TGTGCCGTAAATCGGGGACAGACCATGAACACTGAAGCTTTCTTT. Residues: CAVNRGQTMNTEAFF. Variable domain in full (rest from reference TRBV2 and TRBJ1-1): EPEVTQTPSHQVTQMGQEVILRCVPISNHLYFYWYRQILGQKVEFLVSFYNNEISEKSEIFDDQFSVERPDGSNFTLKIRSTKLEDSAMYFCAVNRGQTMNTEAFFGQGTRLTVV.